These T cell receptor beta chains were read from a single sample in a study of control samples from healthy donors and cancer patients. The assay was immunoSEQ multiplex PCR, and TCRdb's table has in-frame clones only and misses some. The repertoire holds 95,000 to 150,000 clones, with just under 90% as singletons. The sample was blood. The receptors here all came from a man in his thirties or forties in good health. Each CDR3 is given with its conserved first and last residue. D genes are given only for firm matches. Expanded clones are given a class, and other clones once, few, many or no size at all.

J gene	V gene	CDR3 length	clone size	D gene	CDR3 DNA	CDR3 protein
TRBJ2-1	TRBV7-3	15	NA	TRBD1	TGTGCCAGCAGCGCGGACAGGGGATCCTACAATGAGCAGTTCTTC	CASSADRGSYNEQFF
TRBJ1-4	TRBV28	14	NA	TRBD1	TGTGCCAGCAGTCTACAGGGGGCGGGTGAAAAACTGTTTTTT	CASSLQGAGEKLFF
TRBJ1-1	TRBV7-8	13	NA	NA	TGTGCCAGCACGCCAGATCTGAACACTGAAGCTTTCTTT	CASTPDLNTEAFF
TRBJ2-7	TRBV1	14	NA	NA	TGCACCAGCAGCCAGGGACATAGCTCCTACGAGCAGTACTTC	CTSSQGHSSYEQYF
TRBJ2-3	TRBV9	17	NA	NA	TGTGCCAGCAGCCCTAAGACAGGCGACCCCACAAGGGATACGCAGTATTTT	CASSPKTGDPTRDTQYF
TRBJ1-1	TRBV18	15	once	TRBD1	TGTGCCAGCTCACCGACAGGGCTGTTTAACACTGAAGCTTTCTTT	CASSPTGLFNTEAFF
TRBJ1-6	TRBV30	12	NA	NA	TGTGCCTGGAGCCGGGCGAGATCACCCCTCCACTTT	CAWSRARSPLHF
TRBJ1-2	TRBV19	14	NA	NA	TGTGCCAGTAGTCGGTCGAACGGGTCGGGAGGCTACACCTTC	CASSRSNGSGGYTF
TRBJ1-1	TRBV6-5	11	NA	NA	TGTGCCAGCAGGTCTGAATTTGAAGCTTTCTTT	CASRSEFEAFF
TRBJ1-3	TRBV6-1	15	NA	NA	TGTGCCAGCAGTGAAGCGCAGATCTCTGGAAACACCATATATTTT	CASSEAQISGNTIYF
TRBJ1-5	TRBV12-5	15	NA	NA	TGTGCCTCGGGGGATCCTCCCAGGGACAATCAGCCCCAGCATTTT	CASGDPPRDNQPQHF
TRBJ1-6	TRBV19	12	NA	NA	TGTGCCAGCCGGTTTACGAATTCACCCCTCCACTTT	CASRFTNSPLHF
TRBJ1-2	TRBV2	14	NA	TRBD1	TGTGCCAGCGGCGGGACAGGCCTAAACTATGGCTACACCTTC	CASGGTGLNYGYTF
TRBJ1-2	TRBV25-1	15	NA	TRBD1	TGTGCCAGCAGTGAATTTAAGACAGGGGGGGATGGCTACACCTTC	CASSEFKTGGDGYTF
TRBJ2-3	TRBV7-9	15	NA	NA	TGTGCCAGCAGCTTAGTCGGGCAATCCACAGATACGCAGTATTTT	CASSLVGQSTDTQYF
TRBJ1-2	TRBV19	13	once	NA	TGTGCCAGTAGTGCAGACCTGAACTATGGCTACACCTTC	CASSADLNYGYTF
TRBJ2-3	TRBV2	15	NA	NA	TGTGCCAGCAGTGACTGGGGTATGGGCACAGATACGCAGTATTTT	CASSDWGMGTDTQYF
TRBJ2-1	TRBV2	14	NA	NA	TGTGCCAGCCTTCACCCCGGCTCCTACAATGAGCAGTTCTTC	CASLHPGSYNEQFF
TRBJ1-5	TRBV19	15	few	NA	TGTGCCAGTAGTATAGGTCGGCAGGGAAGGCAGCCCCAGCATTTT	CASSIGRQGRQPQHF
TRBJ1-5	TRBV6-4	13	NA	NA	TGTGCCAGCAGTGGGACAGTTAATCAGCCCCAGCATTTT	CASSGTVNQPQHF
TRBJ1-2	TRBV11-3	13	NA	NA	TGTGCCAGCAGCCGGGACACTAACTATGGCTACACCTTC	CASSRDTNYGYTF
TRBJ1-5	TRBV5-8	16	NA	NA	TGTGCCAGCATCCCATTAGGACAGAATCAGGGCCGGCCCCAGCATTTT	CASIPLGQNQGRPQHF
TRBJ1-2	TRBV6-5	16	NA	TRBD1	TGTGCCAGCAGTTACTCAGGGACAGGGGGTGGCTATGGCTACACCTTC	CASSYSGTGGGYGYTF
TRBJ1-2	TRBV6-5	11	NA	NA	TGTGCCAGCAGTACACTCTATGGCTACACCTTC	CASSTLYGYTF
TRBJ1-4	TRBV5-1	16	NA	NA	TGCGCCAGCAGTCTGATGCAGGGAGGAGGAAATGAAAAACTGTTTTTT	CASSLMQGGGNEKLFF
TRBJ2-1	TRBV7-3	15	NA	TRBD1	TGTGCCAGCAGCTCTAGGACAGGGACGGGGAATGAGCAGTTCTTC	CASSSRTGTGNEQFF
TRBJ2-7	TRBV6-5	13	few	NA	TGTGCCAGCAGTTACTCGACAGTGCACGAGCAGTACTTC	CASSYSTVHEQYF
TRBJ2-1	TRBV9	15	NA	NA	TGTGCCAGCAGCGCGCGGACAGCTCCCTACAATGAGCAGTTCTTC	CASSARTAPYNEQFF
TRBJ2-7	TRBV7-2	15	NA	TRBD2	TGTGCCAGCAGCCCCGGACTAGCGAGGTCCTACGAGCAGTACTTC	CASSPGLARSYEQYF
TRBJ1-2	TRBV3-1/TRBV3-2	14	NA	NA	TGTGCCAGCAGCCAAGTGTACAGGGAAAGTGGCTACACCTTC	CASSQVYRESGYTF
TRBJ2-2	TRBV18	15	NA	NA	TGTGCCAGCCGGGACAGCGGGTACGACACCGGGGAGCTGTTTTTT	CASRDSGYDTGELFF